A single sample is the source of the 31 T cell receptor beta chains below, sequenced in a study of blood T cell repertoires in COVID-19. The repertoire was sequenced with immunoSEQ multiplex PCR; TCRdb's copy has only in-frame clones and lacks some. The data hold more than 200,000 clones, with about 80% observed a single time. Source material: peripheral blood. Receptors were obtained from a man in his fifties with active or convalescent COVID-19.

V usage is TRBV19 and J usage is TRBJ2-7; D is unresolved. Per the germline V gene, CDR1 is LNHDA and CDR2 is SQIVND (reference sequence). The CDR3 has 13 residues. Trimming cost V 5 bases and J 2 bases, with 10 bases left between them. CDR3 in DNA: TGTGCCAGTAGTGATGGGCTACCCTACGAGCAGTACTTC. Translated: CASSDGLPYEQYF.

V and J are TRBV20-1 and TRBJ1-5; 7 nucleotides match TRBD1. The trim removed 3 bases at V and 3 bases at J, leaving 5 bases unmatched. The CDR3 has 14 residues. Germline CDR1 is DFQATT and CDR2 is SNEGSKA (reference sequence). The CDR3 nucleotides are TGCAGTGCTAGTGAGGGACAGTTCAATCAGCCCCAGCATTTT. It yields the protein CSASEGQFNQPQHF.

The chain employs TRBV7-8 and TRBJ1-1; TRBD1 matches 8 bases. Trimming at V came to 6 bases and at J to 12 bases, leaving 12 bases not matched to a gene. This CDR3 region has 13 residues. Germline V gene lookup returns CDR1 SGHVS and CDR2 FQNEAQ. This CDR3 is CASRMTGETMTFF. The CDR3 DNA reads TGTGCCAGCAGAATGACAGGGGAAACGATGACTTTCTTT.

The chain carries TRBV3-1 (or the pseudogene TRBV3-2) and TRBJ1-2; 8 bases align to TRBD1. Trimming removed 1 base from V and 8 bases from J; junction bases left unmatched: 6. Germline values: CDR1 LGHDT, CDR2 YNNKEL (reference sequence). This CDR3 has 14 amino acids. The CDR3 DNA is TGTGCCAGCAGCCAAGCAGGGGGCGCGGGCGGCTACACCTTC. Translation: CASSQAGGAGGYTF.

The chain couples TRBV12-3 or TRBV12-4 to TRBJ1-2, with 8 bases that match TRBD1. The J segment lost 6 bases and the V segment lost 8 bases, leaving 5 bases of the junction unmatched. The CDR3 totals 12 residues. CDR3 sequence: CASQGAEDGYTF. CDR3 in DNA: TGTGCCAGCCAGGGGGCGGAGGATGGCTACACCTTC.

This chain uses TRBV7-2 with TRBJ1-1; no definite D call. V was trimmed by 2 bases and J by 1 base, leaving 8 bases between them. The CDR3 spans 14 residues. Germline V gene sequence: CDR1 SGHTA, CDR2 FQGNSA. CDR3 coding DNA: TGTGCCAGCAGCTTACCGCGGAGGAACACTGAAGCTTTCTTT. Its protein product is CASSLPRRNTEAFF.

This chain uses TRBV28 with TRBJ2-7; the D gene is possibly TRBD1 (6 bases). Germline V gene sequence: CDR1 MDHEN, CDR2 SYDVKM. The CDR3 totals 13 residues. V lost 3 bases to trimming and J lost 6 bases, with 12 bases between them. The CDR3: CASSFARGSEQYF. CDR3 nucleotides: TGTGCCAGCAGTTTCGCCAGGGGAAGCGAGCAGTACTTC. Based on the CDR3 plus reference TRBV28 and TRBJ2-7, the full variable domain is DVKVTQSSRYLVKRTGEKVFLECVQDMDHENMFWYRQDPGLGLRLIYFSYDVKMKEKGDIPEGYSVSREKKERFSLILESASTNQTSMYLCASSFARGSEQYFGPGTRLTVT.

The chain is built from TRBV3-1 (or the pseudogene TRBV3-2) and TRBJ2-3, with 7 bases aligning to TRBD2. Germline assignment: CDR1 LGHDT and CDR2 YNNKEL (reference sequence). This CDR3 is built from 18 residues. Trimming cost V 1 base and J 2 bases; bases outside gene matches: 12. CDR3 sequence: CASSQGSTLRGFTDTQYF. The CDR3 DNA follows: TGTGCCAGCAGCCAAGGATCGACCCTGCGGGGGTTCACAGATACGCAGTATTTT.

This clone was counted once. The chain couples TRBV7-2 to TRBJ1-1; TRBD1 agrees at 7 bases. This CDR3 is built from 16 residues. V shed 5 bases and J 1 base; nucleotides not matched to a gene: 10. Germline V gives CDR1 SGHTA, CDR2 FQGNSA. CDR3 nucleotide sequence: TGTGCCAGCAGCCCTACTCGACAGGGACCGAACACTGAAGCTTTCTTT. It translates to CASSPTRQGPNTEAFF. Variable domain in full (rest from reference TRBV7-2 and TRBJ1-1): GAGVSQSPSNKVTEKGKDVELRCDPISGHTALYWYRQSLGQGLEFLIYFQGNSAPDKSGLPSDRFSAERTGGSVSTLTIQRTQQEDSAVYLCASSPTRQGPNTEAFFGQGTRLTVV.

This clone was observed a few times. The chain links TRBV5-1 to TRBJ2-1; the match to TRBD1 covers 7 bases. The junction had 15 bases not matched to a gene; V was cut back by 4 bases and J by 8 bases. The CDR3 spans 16 residues. CDR1 and CDR2 from the germline V gene are SGHRS and YFSETQ. The CDR3, as DNA: TGCGCCAGCAGCCAAAGGGGACAGTGGTTTATGGATGAGCAGTTCTTC. Residues: CASSQRGQWFMDEQFF.

The chain combines TRBV5-8 with TRBJ2-7, with D tentatively TRBD1 (5 bases). The germline CDR1 and CDR2 sequences are SGHTS and YDEGEE. The V end lost 2 bases, the J end lost 2 bases, and 11 bases lay between the germline ends. This CDR3 comprises 14 residues. For the CDR3, the DNA is TGTGCCAGCAGCTTCGAGACGGACACCTACGAGCAGTACTTC. It encodes CASSFETDTYEQYF.

Here the CDR3 reads CASSNRGLGKLFF. CDR3 in DNA: TGTGCCAGCAGCAACAGGGGGCTCGGGAAACTGTTTTTT. The chain joins TRBV19 to TRBJ1-4; the match to TRBD1 covers 9 bases. The CDR3 contains 13 residues. CDR1 and CDR2 from the germline V gene are LNHDA and SQIVND (reference sequence). V lost 9 bases to trimming and J lost 11 bases; unmatched junction nucleotides: 10. The full variable domain, in which reference TRBV19 and TRBJ1-4 provide the parts outside the CDR3, is DGGITQSPKYLFRKEGQNVTLSCEQNLNHDAMYWYRQDPGQGLRLIYYSQIVNDFQKGDIAEGYSVSREKKESFPLTVTSAQKNPTAFYLCASSNRGLGKLFFGSGTQLSVL.

CDR3 sequence reads: CASSQEPGGVRNQPQHF. The CDR3 DNA sequence: TGTGCCAGCAGCCAAGAGCCGGGGGGGGTCCGCAATCAGCCCCAGCATTTT. The chain combines TRBV4-2 with TRBJ1-5; possibly TRBD1 for D (5 bases). The CDR3 is made up of 17 amino acids. The V end was cut by 0 bases, the J end by 2 bases, with 14 bases between. Per germline, CDR1 LGHNA and CDR2 YNFKEQ.

This clone has just a few counts. The rearrangement links TRBV28 to TRBJ1-6, with TRBD1 identical over 7 bases. Germline CDR1 is MDHEN and CDR2 is SYDVKM. There are 13 residues in the CDR3. V shed 5 bases and J 11 bases; nucleotides not matched to a gene: 6. CDR3 protein: CASSPPDRTPLHF. Written as DNA, the CDR3 is TGTGCCAGCAGTCCACCGGACAGGACACCCCTCCACTTT.

J is TRBJ1-1 and V is TRBV6-6; 7 positions agree with TRBD1. This CDR3 is 14 amino acids long. From germline, CDR1 is MNHNY and CDR2 SVGAGI (reference sequence). The J segment lost 0 bases and the V segment lost 6 bases, leaving 4 bases of the junction unmatched. CDR3 DNA: TGTGCCAGCAGCCTGGGACAGCTGAACACTGAAGCTTTCTTT. Translating it yields CASSLGQLNTEAFF.

The V call is TRBV3-1 (or the pseudogene TRBV3-2), the J call TRBJ2-1, with D perhaps TRBD2 (5 bases). Trimming removed 1 base from V and 8 bases from J, with 9 bases in between. Germline values: CDR1 LGHDT, CDR2 YNNKEL (reference sequence). This CDR3 is built from 13 residues. The CDR3 protein is CASSQGGHHEQFF. The CDR3 nucleotides read TGTGCCAGCAGCCAAGGCGGGCACCATGAGCAGTTCTTC.

This sequence joins TRBV2 and TRBJ1-5; D uncertain. V was pared by 7 bases and J by 3 bases, with 10 bases between. CDR1 and CDR2 (germline): SNHLY, FYNNEI. The CDR3 runs to 13 residues. The CDR3 spells CASTVQYNQPQHF. In DNA, the CDR3 is TGTGCCAGCACGGTACAGTACAATCAGCCCCAGCATTTT.

V is TRBV5-8 and J is TRBJ1-5; perhaps TRBD1 as D (6 bases). CDR3 length: 15 amino acids. From germline, CDR1 is SGHTS and CDR2 YDEGEE. Trimming pared 4 bases from V and 0 bases from J, leaving 11 bases between. The CDR3 reads CASSTTGHSNQPQHF. CDR3 in DNA: TGTGCCAGCAGCACAACAGGGCATAGCAATCAGCCCCAGCATTTT.

This clone has only a few counts. The genes are TRBV19 and TRBJ2-7; possible D gene TRBD1, 5 bases. Trimming removed 6 bases at V and 0 bases at J, with 12 bases between. Germline V CDR1 and CDR2: LNHDA, SQIVND (reference sequence). There are 14 residues in the CDR3. CDR3 region: CASSQGRISYEQYF. CDR3 nucleotide sequence: TGTGCCAGTAGCCAGGGTCGAATCTCCTACGAGCAGTACTTC. Based on the CDR3 plus reference TRBV19 and TRBJ2-7, the full variable domain is DGGITQSPKYLFRKEGQNVTLSCEQNLNHDAMYWYRQDPGQGLRLIYYSQIVNDFQKGDIAEGYSVSREKKESFPLTVTSAQKNPTAFYLCASSQGRISYEQYFGPGTRLTVT.

This clone appeared once. The J gene is TRBJ1-3, the V gene TRBV4-3; weak D call: TRBD1 (5 bases). V lost 1 base to trimming and J lost 0 bases, with 13 bases between them. CDR1 is LGHNA and CDR2 is YSLEER in the germline V gene. The CDR3 loop spans 17 amino acids. The CDR3 nucleotides are TGCGCCAGCAGCCAAGGCCTGGGACTGAGCTCTGGAAACACCATATATTTT. It encodes CASSQGLGLSSGNTIYF.

This chain links TRBV10-3 with TRBJ1-1, with no clear D. CDR3 length: 14 amino acids. V lost 6 bases and J lost 2, with 13 bases in between. The germline V gene encodes CDR1 ENHRY and CDR2 SYGVKD. CDR3 DNA sequence: TGTGCCATCAGGCTGTCGGGAGTTAACACTGAAGCTTTCTTT. Protein product: CAIRLSGVNTEAFF.

The V and J genes are TRBV5-4 and TRBJ2-3; possible D gene TRBD2, 6 bases. Per germline, CDR1 SGHNT and CDR2 YYREEE (reference sequence). V was clipped by 4 bases and J by 2 bases, with 17 bases between them. This CDR3 comprises 16 residues. CDR3 coding DNA: TGTGCCAGCAGCCTGGGGAGGAGCGCCCTCACAGATACGCAGTATTTT. Protein product: CASSLGRSALTDTQYF.

This clone was detected only a few times. The gene calls are TRBV5-5 and TRBJ1-3; a possible D gene is TRBD1 (6 bases). Trimming took 4 bases from V and 6 from J, leaving 17 bases between them. CDR3 size: 15 residues. The V gene's germline CDR1 is SGHKS and CDR2 YYEKEE (reference sequence). In nucleotides, the CDR3 is TGTGCCAGCAGCAGGGACATCCAGTGGGTAAACACCATATATTTT. Translating gives CASSRDIQWVNTIYF.

This clone was seen only once. J is TRBJ2-3 and V is TRBV12-5; 9 nucleotides align to TRBD2. V lost 0 bases and J lost 4; bases outside the gene matches: 5. The CDR3 extends over 16 amino acids. The germline CDR1 and CDR2 sequences are LGHNT and FRNRAP. CDR3 protein: CASGLVSGGGPDTQYF. The DNA of the CDR3 is TGTGCTAGTGGTTTGGTTAGCGGGGGAGGCCCAGATACGCAGTATTTT.

This chain joins TRBV5-1 and TRBJ1-2; 8 positions match TRBD1. The CDR3 loop spans 15 amino acids. Germline V gene data show CDR1 as SGHRS and CDR2 as YFSETQ. V lost 0 bases, J lost 4 bases, and 5 bases stayed unmatched. Here the CDR3 DNA reads TGCGCCAGCAGCTTGGAAGGACAGGGCGGCTATGGCTACACCTTC. Residues: CASSLEGQGGYGYTF. Filled out from reference TRBV5-1 and TRBJ1-2, the complete variable domain reads KAGVTQTPRYLIKTRGQQVTLSCSPISGHRSVSWYQQTPGQGLQFLFEYFSETQRNKGNFPGRFSGRQFSNSRSEMNVSTLELGDSALYLCASSLEGQGGYGYTFGSGTRLTVV.

As for this clone: At one of its ends the junction is not consistent with the germline gene, which may arise from a read error. The chain combines TRBV28 with TRBJ2-1, with a tentative D call TRBD2 (6 bases). Per the germline V gene, CDR1 is MDHEN and CDR2 is SYDVKM. This CDR3 comprises 17 residues. CDR3 DNA: TGTGCCAGCAGTTTAGGCAGGTGGGACTCATCCTTCAATGAGCAGTTCTTC. It specifies CASSLGRWDSSFNEQFF.

This clone was observed a handful of times. The gene calls are TRBV5-1 and TRBJ2-7; D remains unclear. This CDR3 is 15 amino acids long. Germline assignment: CDR1 SGHRS and CDR2 YFSETQ. V was shortened by 1 base and J by 0 bases, with 11 bases between the two germline ends. CDR3 bases: TGCGCCAGCAGCTTGAGTGGGCACATCTCCTACGAGCAGTACTTC. Protein product: CASSLSGHISYEQYF. The complete variable domain, with remaining parts taken from reference TRBV5-1 and TRBJ2-7, reads KAGVTQTPRYLIKTRGQQVTLSCSPISGHRSVSWYQQTPGQGLQFLFEYFSETQRNKGNFPGRFSGRQFSNSRSEMNVSTLELGDSALYLCASSLSGHISYEQYFGPGTRLTVT.

The chain combines TRBV9 with TRBJ2-1, with 9 bases that match TRBD1. Unmatched junction bases numbered 4, after V lost 3 bases and J lost 6 bases. Germline V gives CDR1 SGDLS, CDR2 YYNGEE. The length of the CDR3 is 14 residues. The CDR3, as DNA: TGTGCCAGCAGCGGAGGACAGGGGTTCAATGAGCAGTTCTTC. Translation: CASSGGQGFNEQFF.

The chain is built from TRBV5-4 and TRBJ2-7; 10 nucleotides agree with TRBD1. The ends lost 4 bases at V and 3 bases at J; junction bases unmatched: 7. Germline values: CDR1 SGHNT, CDR2 YYREEE (reference sequence). This CDR3 is 15 amino acids long. This chain's CDR3 is CASSAAGTGVYEQYF. The CDR3, as DNA: TGTGCCAGCAGCGCCGCCGGGACAGGGGTCTACGAGCAGTACTTC.

The chain uses TRBV2 and TRBJ2-1; tentative D call: TRBD2 (5 bases). The CDR3 length is 13 residues. The V gene lost 6 bases and the J gene lost 15 bases, with 21 bases spanning the gap. Germline V gene lookup returns CDR1 SNHLY and CDR2 FYNNEI. The DNA of the CDR3 is TGTGCCAGCAGCATCACCAACGGGGAGTTAGGGTTCTTC. Protein sequence: CASSITNGELGFF. Looking up the rest from reference TRBV2 and TRBJ2-1 gives the full variable domain: EPEVTQTPSHQVTQMGQEVILRCVPISNHLYFYWYRQILGQKVEFLVSFYNNEISEKSEIFDDQFSVERPDGSNFTLKIRSTKLEDSAMYFCASSITNGELGFFGPGTRLTVL.

The rearrangement uses TRBV12-3 or TRBV12-4 and TRBJ1-2, with D maybe TRBD1 (5 bases). The CDR3 sequence is 13 residues long. V dropped 5 bases and J dropped 7 bases, with 14 bases sitting between them. As DNA, the CDR3 is TGTGCCAGCAGTCCGGGCAGGGCCGCTGGCTACACCTTC. Translating gives CASSPGRAAGYTF.